This T cell receptor beta chain was recovered during a study of cytomegalovirus exposure and HLA in healthy donors. Study-level findings and limits: In a later analysis, across HLA loci, associated TCR counts were highest for DRB1, lowest for HLA-C. A previous analysis found most TCR beta V segments productive roughly 87% or roughly 30% of the time. Some highly shared sequence variants likely arose as a pipeline artifact.

The CDR3 runs 11 residues. V lost 0 bases to trimming and J lost 9 bases, with 3 bases between them. Germline CDR1 and CDR2: MNHEY and SVGAGI. Notes on this clone: Its antigen is not identified.

Use of 60 Vbeta and 13 Jbeta primers characterized the PCR. Using immunoSEQ multiplex PCR, the repertoire was profiled, and TCRdb retains in-frame clones only, with some absent. This sample has roughly 250,000 clones, with under 90% found just once. The sequence was obtained from a girl between 2 and 10 years old in good health and CMV-seronegative. The sample comprised PBMCs. The chain combines TRBV6-5 with TRBJ2-1; D gene unclear. CDR3 in amino acids: CASSYSSEQFF. The CDR3 DNA is TGTGCCAGCAGTTACTCCAGTGAGCAGTTCTTC.